Listed below are T cell receptor beta chains from one sample, sequenced in a study of blood T cell repertoires in COVID-19. Profiling relied on immunoSEQ multiplex PCR, and the TCRdb table lists in-frame clones only, not all of them. The table records approximately 210,000 clones, roughly 88% of them present only once. The specimen was peripheral blood. Receptors were obtained from a woman aged 40-49 years who had recovered from COVID-19. Each CDR3 is given with its conserved first and last residue. Each record gives: V gene, D gene, clone size, J gene, CDR3 DNA, CDR3 protein. The D gene is left open where the match is weak. Not all rows give a size; the values are once, few, many and, for expanded clones, a class.

V: TRBV4-1
D: TRBD1
size: .
J: TRBJ2-7
DNA: TGCGCCAGCAGCCAAGACCCGTCCGACAGGGGAGTCCCTTACGAGCAGTACTTC
CDR3: CASSQDPSDRGVPYEQYF

V: TRBV5-1
D: .
size: .
J: TRBJ1-2
DNA: TGCGCCAGCAGCTTGGGAGTCTTGGCAGGGTCATCGGAGGGCTACACCTTC
CDR3: CASSLGVLAGSSEGYTF

V: TRBV5-5
D: TRBD1
size: .
J: TRBJ1-4
DNA: TGTGCCAGCAGCAAAGGAACCGGAGCAGGGGGTGCGACTAATGAAAAACTGTTTTTT
CDR3: CASSKGTGAGGATNEKLFF

V: TRBV10-3
D: .
size: .
J: TRBJ1-1
DNA: TGTGCCATCAGGGACTTAATGAACACTGAAGCTTTCTTT
CDR3: CAIRDLMNTEAFF

V: TRBV2
D: TRBD2
size: .
J: TRBJ2-1
DNA: TGTGCCAGCAATACCGGGACTAGCGGGGTCCGCTCCTACAATGAGCAGTTCTTC
CDR3: CASNTGTSGVRSYNEQFF

V: TRBV20-1
D: TRBD2
size: .
J: TRBJ2-7
DNA: TGCAGTGCTAGTCCCCCCGGGGGGTCCTACGAGCAGTACTTC
CDR3: CSASPPGGSYEQYF

V: TRBV20-1
D: .
size: .
J: TRBJ2-3
DNA: TGCAGTGCTAGTGTGGGGGCGTTTTCCCGCACAGATACGCAGTATTTT
CDR3: CSASVGAFSRTDTQYF

V: TRBV24-1
D: .
size: .
J: TRBJ1-1
DNA: TGTGCCACCAGTGATTCAAACGTGGGGACAACTGAAGCTTTCTTT
CDR3: CATSDSNVGTTEAFF

V: TRBV30
D: .
size: .
J: TRBJ1-1
DNA: TGTGCCTGGTCCAGAGGGCTGAACACTGAAGCTTTCTTT
CDR3: CAWSRGLNTEAFF

V: TRBV6-6
D: .
size: .
J: TRBJ1-1
DNA: TGTGCCAGCAATCACCGGAGACAGATCAACACTGAAGCTTTCTTT
CDR3: CASNHRRQINTEAFF

V: TRBV30
D: .
size: .
J: TRBJ2-7
DNA: TGTGCCTGGAGTGGGAGGGAGGTTGCGCAGTACTTC
CDR3: CAWSGREVAQYF

V: TRBV7-3
D: TRBD2
size: .
J: TRBJ2-2
DNA: TGTGCCAGCAGCCAGGGACTAGCGGGAGGGGCCGGGGAGCTGTTTTTT
CDR3: CASSQGLAGGAGELFF

V: TRBV5-4
D: TRBD2
size: once
J: TRBJ2-7
DNA: TGTGCCAGCAGCTCAGGATCGGGACTAGCGAGCTCCTACGAGCAGTACTTC
CDR3: CASSSGSGLASSYEQYF

V: TRBV12-3/TRBV12-4
D: .
size: few
J: TRBJ2-2
DNA: TGTGCCAGCCAAACCGGAGTTGGGGAGCTGTTTTTT
CDR3: CASQTGVGELFF

V: TRBV5-1
D: TRBD2
size: .
J: TRBJ2-3
DNA: TGCGCCAGCAGCACGGGACTAGCGTCGACAGATACGCAGTATTTT
CDR3: CASSTGLASTDTQYF

V: TRBV5-1
D: TRBD2
size: .
J: TRBJ2-3
DNA: TGCGCCAGCAGCTTGGCCGCCACGGGACTAGCGGGATTAAATACGCAGTATTTT
CDR3: CASSLAATGLAGLNTQYF

V: TRBV9
D: TRBD2
size: .
J: TRBJ2-1
DNA: TGTGCCAGCAGCCCTTTAGCGGGAGGAGACGGGCAGTTCTTC
CDR3: CASSPLAGGDGQFF

V: TRBV6-1
D: .
size: .
J: TRBJ1-1
DNA: TGTGCCAGCAGTGGACATACGGGACAAACGAACACTGAAGCTTTCTTT
CDR3: CASSGHTGQTNTEAFF

V: TRBV28
D: TRBD1
size: once
J: TRBJ1-4
DNA: TGTGCCAGCGCCACAGGGGCAGCTAATGAAAAACTGTTTTTT
CDR3: CASATGAANEKLFF

V: TRBV7-6
D: TRBD2
size: .
J: TRBJ2-7
DNA: TGTGCCAGCAGCTATGCCGGGACTAGCGGGGGTTTGTACTTC
CDR3: CASSYAGTSGGLYF

V: TRBV6-5
D: .
size: .
J: TRBJ2-7
DNA: TGTGCCAGCAGTTACTCGGGGTTGGGAGGTGGGGAGCAGTACTTC
CDR3: CASSYSGLGGGEQYF

V: TRBV27
D: .
size: .
J: TRBJ2-7
DNA: TGTGCCAGCAGTTCGCAGGGGTTCGACGAGCAGTACTTC
CDR3: CASSSQGFDEQYF

V: TRBV5-1
D: TRBD1
size: .
J: TRBJ2-7
DNA: TGCGCCAGCAGCTTGGTATCAGGGGGCGTCTACGAGCAGTACTTC
CDR3: CASSLVSGGVYEQYF

V: TRBV19
D: .
size: .
J: TRBJ2-1
DNA: TGTGCCAGTAGTATAGATCACGGGAGAGGTATTAGTTACAATGAGCAGTTCTTC
CDR3: CASSIDHGRGISYNEQFF

V: TRBV3-1/TRBV3-2
D: .
size: .
J: TRBJ2-2
DNA: TGTGCCAGCAGCCAAGAAACACCGAACACCGGGGAGCTGTTTTTT
CDR3: CASSQETPNTGELFF

V: TRBV18
D: .
size: .
J: TRBJ1-2
DNA: TGTGCCAGCTCATCGTCTCGGGTCCTGACGAGCTATGGCTACACCTTC
CDR3: CASSSSRVLTSYGYTF

V: TRBV7-3
D: TRBD2
size: few
J: TRBJ2-2
DNA: TGTGCCAGCAGCCGGACTAGCGGGAGAACCGGGGAGCTGTTTTTT
CDR3: CASSRTSGRTGELFF

V: TRBV4-3
D: TRBD2
size: .
J: TRBJ2-1
DNA: TGCGCCAGCAGCCAAGCACTACCCGGGACTAGCGGCGCCAATGAGCAGTTCTTC
CDR3: CASSQALPGTSGANEQFF

V: TRBV7-2
D: TRBD1
size: once
J: TRBJ2-5
DNA: TGTGCCAGCAGCTTGAACGGACAGGGTATTCCGGAGACCCAGTACTTC
CDR3: CASSLNGQGIPETQYF

V: TRBV6-5
D: .
size: few
J: TRBJ2-7
DNA: TGTGCCAGCAGTTATCTCTACGAGCAGTACTTC
CDR3: CASSYLYEQYF

V: TRBV27
D: TRBD1
size: .
J: TRBJ1-2
DNA: TGTGCCAGCAGTTGGAGGGGACAGGGAGGTGGCTACACCTTC
CDR3: CASSWRGQGGGYTF

V: TRBV12-3/TRBV12-4
D: TRBD1
size: .
J: TRBJ1-2
DNA: TGTGCCAGCAGTTTTAACTCCGGGACAGTCTACTTC
CDR3: CASSFNSGTVYF

V: TRBV11-1
D: TRBD2
size: .
J: TRBJ2-5
DNA: TGTGCCAGCAGCCTAGCGGGAGGGCGTATGGAGACCCAGTACTTC
CDR3: CASSLAGGRMETQYF

V: TRBV29-1
D: .
size: .
J: TRBJ1-2
DNA: TGCAGCGTCGAGGAGGATGGCTACACCTTC
CDR3: CSVEEDGYTF

V: TRBV5-1
D: TRBD2
size: .
J: TRBJ2-2
DNA: TGCGCCAGCAGCTTGTTTGTCGAGCGGGAGACCGGGGAGCTGTTTTTT
CDR3: CASSLFVERETGELFF

V: TRBV4-3
D: .
size: .
J: TRBJ1-1
DNA: TGCGCCAGCAGCCAATATCCAGGGAACACTGAAGCTTTCTTT
CDR3: CASSQYPGNTEAFF

V: TRBV7-9
D: .
size: .
J: TRBJ2-3
DNA: TGTGCCAGCAGCTTACGAGGGAGCACAGATACGCAGTATTTT
CDR3: CASSLRGSTDTQYF

V: TRBV4-3
D: .
size: .
J: TRBJ2-3
DNA: TGCGCCAGCAGCCAAGAAAGAGCGGGTGGTAGGACAGATACGCAGTATTTT
CDR3: CASSQERAGGRTDTQYF

V: TRBV2
D: .
size: .
J: TRBJ1-2
DNA: TGTGCCAGCAGTGACGGAGGGTATAGCTATGGCTACACCTTC
CDR3: CASSDGGYSYGYTF

V: TRBV7-9
D: .
size: few
J: TRBJ2-7
DNA: TGTGCCAGCAGCTTACAGGGCGAATCCTACGAGCAGTACTTC
CDR3: CASSLQGESYEQYF

V: TRBV6-1
D: .
size: .
J: TRBJ2-7
DNA: TGTGCCAGCAGTGAGTCTAGCGACCTCTACGAGCAGTACTTC
CDR3: CASSESSDLYEQYF

V: TRBV5-1
D: .
size: .
J: TRBJ1-1
DNA: TGCGCCAGCAGCTCCCCTCTGCGGGGGAAAGCTTTCTTT
CDR3: CASSSPLRGKAFF

V: TRBV5-1
D: .
size: .
J: TRBJ2-4
DNA: TGCGCCAGCAGCTTTTCCGATTGGGGGGACATTCAGTACTTC
CDR3: CASSFSDWGDIQYF

V: TRBV7-9
D: .
size: few
J: TRBJ2-7
DNA: TGTGCCAGCGGAGGGAGATCGTACGAGCAGTACTTC
CDR3: CASGGRSYEQYF

V: TRBV7-9
D: .
size: .
J: TRBJ2-7
DNA: TGTGCCAGCAGCACCCGGCTAGCGTTCCGTGACGAGCAGTACTTC
CDR3: CASSTRLAFRDEQYF

V: TRBV7-2
D: .
size: .
J: TRBJ2-2
DNA: TGTGCCAGCAGCTTAGTGGGAGGACGGGGGACGCGGGAGCTGTTTTTT
CDR3: CASSLVGGRGTRELFF

V: TRBV6-1
D: .
size: .
J: TRBJ1-2
DNA: TGTGCCAGCAGTGACAGTGAGGGAGGCTCTGGCTACACCTTC
CDR3: CASSDSEGGSGYTF

V: TRBV5-4
D: TRBD1
size: .
J: TRBJ2-7
DNA: TGTGCCAGCAGCTTTGAGGACAGGGGATACGAGCAGTACTTC
CDR3: CASSFEDRGYEQYF

V: TRBV7-7
D: TRBD1
size: .
J: TRBJ2-1
DNA: TGTGCCAGCAGCCTTACAGGGGGCCGATCCTACAATGAGCAGTTCTTC
CDR3: CASSLTGGRSYNEQFF

V: TRBV6-6
D: TRBD2
size: .
J: TRBJ2-3
DNA: TGTGCCAGCAGCTTGGGACTAGGCACAGATACGCAGTATTTT
CDR3: CASSLGLGTDTQYF

V: TRBV2
D: TRBD1
size: .
J: TRBJ2-3
DNA: TGTGCCAGCAGCGCTGGGACAGACACAGATACGCAGTATTTT
CDR3: CASSAGTDTDTQYF

V: TRBV7-9
D: TRBD1
size: .
J: TRBJ2-7
DNA: TGTGCCAGCAGGGGGACAGGGCGGAACTACGAGCAGTACTTC
CDR3: CASRGTGRNYEQYF